This T cell receptor (beta chain) was documented in a study of CD8+ T cells in alopecia areata. The wider study: Tofacitinib ran 6 to 18 months, followed by 6 months off drug. Severity scores in treated patients reflected the percentage of scalp affected.

Germline CDR1 reads ENHRY; CDR2 reads SYGVKD. The junction had 7 bases not matched to a gene; V was cut back by 10 bases and J by 0 bases. This CDR3 has 14 amino acids. General study results and limits: Scalp and blood retained many expanded lesional clones during tofacitinib.

Documented treatment: oral pan-JAK inhibitor, 5-10 mg twice daily. TCR sequencing used cDNA made by reverse transcription of extracted RNA. Clones were sequenced by immunoSEQ multiplex PCR, and TCRdb holds only the in-frame ones, with some missing. The table includes about 190,000 clones, 60% to 70% detected once. Concerning this clone: Its antigen is unknown.

The sample was CD4+ T cells sorted from blood, taken at week 4, from a patient treated with tofacitinib. The gene calls are TRBV10-3 and TRBJ2-3; 7 bases line up with TRBD1. This receptor was identified in a human donor with alopecia areata. CDR3 protein: CATAPGQSTDTQYF. The CDR3 DNA is TGTGCCACCGCCCCGGGACAGAGCACAGATACGCAGTATTTT.